This T cell receptor (beta chain) was sequenced in a study of T-cell reconstitution after alpha-beta-depleted transplantation in children. Study-level results: Roughly two months post-transplant, alpha-beta T cells reportedly originated from several hundred graft clones that had expanded. A year post-transplant, T-cell counts and diversity derived mostly from newly produced T cells.

Preparing the TCRbeta library involved the use of unique molecular identifiers. TCRdb called the PCR reads again in MiXCR, with one record for every CDR3 protein. The data contain hundreds of thousands of distinct CDR3 sequences, 10% to 15% of them seen just once; the ten biggest clones take up approximately 2%. Germline-derived CDR1 and CDR2 are SGHTA and FQGNSA. The CDR3 covers 16 residues. Trimming removed 0 bases from V and 2 bases from J; junction bases left unmatched: 4. This clonotype was seen ten or more times. Its cognate antigen is unknown. Specimen: PBMCs, mostly from graft donor cells, collected 360 days after TCRalphabeta/CD19-depleted stem cell transplant. The V gene is TRBV7-2, the J gene TRBJ2-3; 8 bases fit TRBD2. The TCR was taken from a male patient aged 5 to 17 who had a stem cell transplant for acute myeloid leukemia, so the T cells may come from the graft donor. In nucleotides, the CDR3 is TGTGCCAGCAGCTTAGCCTTAGCGGGGTACACAGATACGCAGTATTTT. Translating gives CASSLALAGYTDTQYF.